This T cell receptor beta chain was obtained from a study of T-cell memory formation after mild COVID-19. Regarding the study as a whole: Among contracting clones, CD4+ were mainly CM/EM and CD8+ enriched in EMRA. The finding that pre-infection memory included some responding clones suggested that cross-reactive memory joined.

TCR alpha and TCR beta cDNA libraries with sample barcodes and UMIs came from 5'RACE using constant-segment primers. TCRdb itself ran the 5' RACE reads through MiXCR, one entry per CDR3 protein. This sample has around 410,000 distinct CDR3 sequences, with about 22% found just once. A note on this clonotype: Its antigen is unidentified.

CDR1 GTSNPN and CDR2 SVGIG come from the germline V gene (reference sequence). The CDR3 loop spans 14 amino acids. J gave up 4 bases and V 3 bases, and 7 bases lay outside the gene matches. What was sequenced was PBMCs or a T cell subset sorted from them (not recorded which). This TCR derives from an adult woman who had mild COVID-19 (a few samples of this study predate the infection). Cell type and time point are not known. The chain combines TRBV30 with TRBJ1-1; 8 bases are shared with TRBD1. DNA for the CDR3: TGTGCCTGGAGGTCCGGACAGGGAGGCACTGAAGCTTTCTTT. This codes for CAWRSGQGGTEAFF.